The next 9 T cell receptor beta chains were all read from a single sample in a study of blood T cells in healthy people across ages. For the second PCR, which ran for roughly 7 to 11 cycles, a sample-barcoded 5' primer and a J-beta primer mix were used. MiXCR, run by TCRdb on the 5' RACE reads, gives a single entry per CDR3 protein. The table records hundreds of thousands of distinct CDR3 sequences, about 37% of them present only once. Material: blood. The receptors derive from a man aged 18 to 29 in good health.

CDR3 bases: TGCAGCGTTGGGGGGGACAGGGAGTTTGGTGAGCAGTTCTTC. Translating it yields CSVGGDREFGEQFF. The chain couples TRBV29-1 to TRBJ2-1; 9 bases match TRBD1. There are 14 residues in the CDR3. Germline CDR1 reads SQVTM; CDR2 reads ANQGSEA. The ends lost 4 bases at V and 9 bases at J; junction bases unmatched: 10.

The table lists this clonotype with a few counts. In DNA, the CDR3 is TGCAGTGCCGCCCCCGGTGGGCTAGTGTACGAGCAGTACTTC. This translates into CSAAPGGLVYEQYF. The rearrangement links TRBV20-1 to TRBJ2-7, with D uncertain. V lost 6 bases and J 4 bases, leaving 19 bases between the germline ends. This CDR3 has 14 residues. Per germline, CDR1 DFQATT and CDR2 SNEGSKA (reference sequence).

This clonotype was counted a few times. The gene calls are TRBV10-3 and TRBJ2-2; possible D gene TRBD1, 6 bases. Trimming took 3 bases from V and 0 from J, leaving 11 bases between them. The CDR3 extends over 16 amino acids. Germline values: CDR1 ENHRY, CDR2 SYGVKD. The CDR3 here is CAISDGDTSNTGELFF. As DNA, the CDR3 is TGTGCCATCAGTGACGGGGACACCTCGAACACCGGGGAGCTGTTTTTT.

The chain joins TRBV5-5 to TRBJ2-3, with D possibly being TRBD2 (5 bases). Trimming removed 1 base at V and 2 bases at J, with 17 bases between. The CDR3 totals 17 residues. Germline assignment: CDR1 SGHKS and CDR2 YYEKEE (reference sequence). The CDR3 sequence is CASSLSGLRSSTDTQYF. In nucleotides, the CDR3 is TGTGCCAGCAGCTTGTCAGGACTCCGGTCTTCCACAGATACGCAGTATTTT. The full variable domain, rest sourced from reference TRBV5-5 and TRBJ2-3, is DAGVTQSPTHLIKTRGQQVTLRCSPISGHKSVSWYQQVLGQGPQFIFQYYEKEERGRGNFPDRFSARQFPNYSSELNVNALLLGDSALYLCASSLSGLRSSTDTQYFGPGTRLTVL.

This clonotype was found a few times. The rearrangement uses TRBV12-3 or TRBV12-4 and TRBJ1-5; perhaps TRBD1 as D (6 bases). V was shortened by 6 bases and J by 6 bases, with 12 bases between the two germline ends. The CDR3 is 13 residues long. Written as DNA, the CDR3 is TGTGCCAGCAGCCGTACAGGGTTTCAGCCCCAGCATTTT. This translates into CASSRTGFQPQHF.

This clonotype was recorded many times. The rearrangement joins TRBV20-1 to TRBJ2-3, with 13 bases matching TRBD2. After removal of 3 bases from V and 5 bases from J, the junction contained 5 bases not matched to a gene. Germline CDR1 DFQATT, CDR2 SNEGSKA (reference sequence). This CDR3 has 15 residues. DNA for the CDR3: TGCAGTGCTAGGACTTGGACTAGCGGGGGAGATACGCAGTATTTT. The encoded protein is CSARTWTSGGDTQYF.

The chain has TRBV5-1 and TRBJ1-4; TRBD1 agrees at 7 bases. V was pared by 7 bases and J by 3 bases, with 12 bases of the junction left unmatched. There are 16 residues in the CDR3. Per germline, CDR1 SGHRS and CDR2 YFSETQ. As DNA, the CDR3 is TGCGCCAGCTCCAGGGGGGGAGTAAGTGCTAATGAAAAACTGTTTTTT. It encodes CASSRGGVSANEKLFF.

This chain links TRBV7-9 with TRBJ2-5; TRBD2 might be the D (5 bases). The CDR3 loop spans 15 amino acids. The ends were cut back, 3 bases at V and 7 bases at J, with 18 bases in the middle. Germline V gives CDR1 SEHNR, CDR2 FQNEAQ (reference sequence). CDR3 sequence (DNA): TGTGCCAGCAGCTTTGATTACTACTCGGGGTGGACCCAGTACTTC. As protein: CASSFDYYSGWTQYF.

DNA of the CDR3: TGTGCCAGCAGTGACGGGACAGAAACCTACGAGCAGTACTTC. Its protein product is CASSDGTETYEQYF. The V and J genes are TRBV6-1 and TRBJ2-4, with TRBD1 identical over 7 bases. The assigned J gene may be wrong: the sequence end matches TRBJ2-7 better. Germline lookup yields CDR1 MNHNS and CDR2 SASEGT. This CDR3 spans 14 amino acids.